This T cell receptor (beta chain) came from a study of T cell responses to AZD1222 COVID-19 vaccine (TCRdb year 2021). For the study in its entirety: AZD1222 recipients with second doses at about 4 weeks or about 12 weeks were pooled, because spike-specific TCR depth and breadth did not differ between schedules. Trial participants were enrolled by age into subgroups of 18-55, 56-69 and 70-plus years, and roughly 150, 30 and 60 TCR-sequenced participants, respectively, were included in these subgroups. TCR sequencing was performed for 230 to 250 trial participants, of whom roughly 200 were given two doses of AZD1222 and approximately 26 were given two doses of MenACWY control vaccine.

The junction carries 11 bases between V and J, which are trimmed by 1 base and 1 base respectively. The germline V gene specifies SNHLY as CDR1 and FYNNEI as CDR2. Taken from cysteine to phenylalanine, the CDR3 has 15 residues. This entry keeps only the CDR3 DNA: 45 bases, framed from base 1. Summary of the overall study and its limitations: In the small 56-69-year group, the increase in depth fell short of significance, most likely because of low power. Conclusions about previously exposed vaccinees are limited because only five or six AZD1222 recipients were SARS-CoV-2 seropositive at baseline. Reportedly, close to half of the unique spike-specific TCRs recognized epitopes lying outside the regions that are mutated in the B.1.351 and B.1.1.7 variants. CD4 TCRs associated with the vaccine covered the entire spike protein, and the dominant responses were in regions 160-218 and 743-854. A significant rise in spike-specific TCR breadth and depth was observed after two AZD1222 doses relative to day 0 and relative to MenACWY recipients. Participants were mostly white British and included more females than males, and it was suggested by the authors that clonal diversity may have been underestimated. Because no day 14 peak-response samples were available, the repertoires could be characterized only after the peak T cell response.

In the case of this clone: Its antigen has not been determined. Per-nucleotide qualities are absent, and no much larger clonotype sits a single base away.

The CDR3 regions of human TCRbeta chains were analyzed by immunosequencing. Concerning the study's data processing: Repertoire TCRs were checked for matches against a reference library of SARS-CoV-2-specific TCRs that had been generated using the MIRA antigen-specificity platform. Breadth was defined as the fraction of unique TCRs that were SARS-CoV-2-associated, and depth was defined as the fraction of total T cells that were SARS-CoV-2-associated. Using the MIRA data, each spike-specific TCR was assigned both to the spike region to which the TCR was reactive and to a CD4 or CD8 class. Log10-transformed breadth and depth values were compared by one-way ANOVA with Sidak's multiple comparisons tests. TCRdb's version of the immuneACCESS table is confined to in-frame rearrangements and falls short of the full clone set. An unresolved V gene accounts for under half of the shortfall where checked; the remainder is of unknown origin. V, J and clone size were drawn from that table, and D and trimming were deduced from the DNA. This sample is represented by around 110,000 clones; about 85% of them were singletons. The leading ten clones occupy around 4.5% of the sample.

According to the study, the label for this sample's time point signals: baseline before first vaccination. Samples from vaccinated people were obtained from the UK trials COV001 and COV002, which included a single-blind randomized controlled phase 2/3 trial of AZD1222 (ChAdOx1 nCoV-19) in healthy adults. For TCRbeta chain sequencing, PBMC samples from trial participants were taken at day 0 and at day 28 after the second dose. The sequence is built from TRBV2 and TRBJ2-7, and possibly TRBD1, on 6 matching bases. This TCR was sampled from an adult in good health. The material sequenced was peripheral blood, taken on day 0 of AZD1222 vaccination. The CDR3 region has the sequence CASSEGHRDSYEQYF. The sequenced DNA: TGTGCCAGCAGTGAAGGTCACAGGGATTCCTACGAGCAGTACTTC.